This T cell receptor beta chain emerged from a study of cytomegalovirus exposure and HLA in healthy donors. The CDR3 covers 16 residues. Between the trimmed V and J ends, which lost 3 bases and 4 bases, there was a span of 18 bases. Germline V gives CDR1 SGHTA, CDR2 FQGNSA. This clone was observed a few times. Its matching antigen is unknown. PCR primers comprised 60 Vbeta and 13 Jbeta primers. This table comes from immunoSEQ multiplex PCR, and its TCRdb copy is limited to in-frame clones, with some not included. The table records roughly 190,000 clones, 60% to 85% of them present only once. Study results and caveats: Listed as cytomegalovirus-associated were 164 TCR beta chains. With high specificity and sensitivity, the classifier reportedly diagnosed cytomegalovirus status. HLA allele associations emerged for 15,000 to 20,000 TCR beta sequences in a later analysis, at 0.05 false discovery rate.

J is TRBJ1-1 and V is TRBV7-2; D might be TRBD1 (5 bases). The TCR originated in a girl aged 5 to 17 in good health and CMV-seropositive. Input material: PBMCs. CDR3: CASSFPYRLATTEAFF. In DNA form, the CDR3 reads TGTGCCAGCAGCTTCCCCTACAGGTTGGCGACCACTGAAGCTTTCTTT.